These T cell receptor beta chains were read from a single sample in a study of T cells expressing NK-cell markers. TCRdb reprocessed the 5' RACE reads and keeps a single row for each CDR3 protein, giving no DNA. The repertoire table contains a few hundred thousand distinct CDR3 sequences. The sample was blood T cells: a sorted CD56 or NKG2C T cell subset, CD4+ or CD8+ T cells, or bulk PBMC T cells (not recorded which). The receptors derive from a woman between 45 and 65 years old in good health. Each CDR3 is given with its conserved first and last residue. Fields, in order: J gene, V gene, CDR3 protein.

J gene: TRBJ1-5
V gene: TRBV5-1
CDR3 protein: CASSLGAGQPQHF

J gene: TRBJ2-5
V gene: TRBV6-2/TRBV6-3
CDR3 protein: CASSYTDPRGQETQYF

J gene: TRBJ2-1
V gene: TRBV6-2/TRBV6-3
CDR3 protein: CASSYDREQFF

J gene: TRBJ2-5
V gene: TRBV5-6
CDR3 protein: CASSLEVGGRVETQYF

J gene: TRBJ2-7
V gene: TRBV5-1
CDR3 protein: CASSLVAPLGRGPYEQYF

J gene: TRBJ1-2
V gene: TRBV18
CDR3 protein: CASSRGQNENYGYTF

J gene: TRBJ1-2
V gene: TRBV19
CDR3 protein: CASSFSGLGEEYGYTF

J gene: TRBJ2-1
V gene: TRBV12-3/TRBV12-4
CDR3 protein: CASSLDRGYQFF

J gene: TRBJ1-1
V gene: TRBV18
CDR3 protein: CASSGTGLVDTEAFF

J gene: TRBJ2-6
V gene: TRBV6-5
CDR3 protein: CASSRGTLSGANVLTF

J gene: TRBJ2-3
V gene: TRBV4-1
CDR3 protein: CASSQGTGLGSSTDTQYF

J gene: TRBJ1-5
V gene: TRBV28
CDR3 protein: CASRRHVPNQPQHF

J gene: TRBJ2-2
V gene: TRBV7-2
CDR3 protein: CASSFLAGVSTGELFF

J gene: TRBJ1-1
V gene: TRBV28
CDR3 protein: CASSLPGTGRWNTEAFF